Described below is a single T cell receptor beta chain sequence and its context. No antigen is known for it. The data originate from a study of post-analysis software for immune sequencing data. The germline gives CDR1 MNHEY, CDR2 SVGAGI. V was clipped by 6 bases and J by 5 bases; unmatched bases: 9. The CDR3 extends over 15 amino acids. Study observations and caveats: Same-batch samples co-clustered strongly by F measure. Relative to controls, patients had a handful of TRBV segments at higher frequency, with TRBV5-6, TRBV5-1 and TRBV20-1 among these. A significant reduction in normalized Chao1 diversity was observed in multiple sclerosis patients versus controls.

Unique molecular identifiers were carried by the TCR beta cDNA libraries. Each sample of about 1 to 10 million input T cells yielded around 500,000 cDNA molecules, so each molecule approximated one T cell. One entry per CDR3 protein results from TCRdb running MiXCR on the PCR reads. The sample consists of about 570,000 distinct CDR3 sequences, around a third of them appearing once. V gene TRBV6-5 combines with J gene TRBJ1-5; 8 positions match TRBD1. The receptor's source is a girl aged 2-17 years with multiple sclerosis. Material: blood. Here the CDR3 DNA reads TGTGCCAGCAGCCGCGGACAGGGCGCTTATCAGCCCCAGCATTTT. The encoded protein is CASSRGQGAYQPQHF.